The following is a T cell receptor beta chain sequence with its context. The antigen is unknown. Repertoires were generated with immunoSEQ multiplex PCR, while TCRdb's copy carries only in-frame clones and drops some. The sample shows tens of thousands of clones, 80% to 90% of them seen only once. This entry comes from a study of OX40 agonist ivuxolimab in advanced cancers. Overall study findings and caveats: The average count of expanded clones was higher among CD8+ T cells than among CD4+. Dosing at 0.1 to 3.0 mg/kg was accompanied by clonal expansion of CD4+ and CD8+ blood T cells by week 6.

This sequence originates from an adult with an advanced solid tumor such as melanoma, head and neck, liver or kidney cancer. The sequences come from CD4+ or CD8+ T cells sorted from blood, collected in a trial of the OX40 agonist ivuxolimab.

In nucleotides, the CDR3 is TGTGCCAGCAGGGGAGGGGGCTATGGCTACACCTTC. Amino acids: CASRGGGYGYTF. The gene calls are TRBV6-5 and TRBJ1-2, with D maybe TRBD1 (6 bases). CDR1 MNHEY and CDR2 SVGAGI come from the germline V gene. V shed 6 bases and J shed 4 bases, with 9 bases lying between them. This CDR3 is built from 12 residues.